This T cell receptor (beta chain) derives from a study of response to subunit inactivated influenza vaccine. MiXCR was run by TCRdb on the RT-PCR reads, yielding one entry per CDR3 protein. The sample shows about 520,000 distinct CDR3 sequences, less than 30% of them seen only once. Study observations and caveats: The authors suggested that few new T cells are recruited per seasonal influenza vaccination.

Germline-derived CDR1 and CDR2 are LGHDT and YNNKEL (reference sequence). The CDR3 has 16 residues. With V trimmed by 3 bases and J by 6 bases, 5 bases remained unmatched. This clonotype was picked up a small number of times. What it binds is not known. This TCR came from a man between 50 and 59 years old who received an inactivated influenza vaccine. The chain employs TRBV3-1 and TRBJ2-1, with 13 bases aligning to TRBD2. This specimen was CD4+ T cells sorted from PBMCs, taken approximately 5 days after vaccination. Here the CDR3 reads CASSQGLAGRTNEQFF. CDR3 coding DNA: TGTGCCAGCAGCCAGGGACTAGCGGGACGTACCAATGAGCAGTTCTTC.